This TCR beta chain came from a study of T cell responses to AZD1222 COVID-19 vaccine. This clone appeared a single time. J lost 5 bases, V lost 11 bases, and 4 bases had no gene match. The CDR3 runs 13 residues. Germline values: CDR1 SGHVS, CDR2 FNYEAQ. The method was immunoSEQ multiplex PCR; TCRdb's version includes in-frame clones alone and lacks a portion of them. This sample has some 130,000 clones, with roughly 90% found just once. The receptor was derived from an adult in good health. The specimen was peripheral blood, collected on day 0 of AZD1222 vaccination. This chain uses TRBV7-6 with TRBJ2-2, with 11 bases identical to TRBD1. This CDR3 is CASGTGGTGELFF. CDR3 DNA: TGTGCCTCCGGGACAGGGGGGACCGGGGAGCTGTTTTTT.